The 32 T cell receptor beta chains below all came from one sample that was sequenced in a study of regulatory T cells in long-lasting Graves disease. The sample's time point: persistent/refractory GD, antithyroid drugs over 5 years with positive TRAb. The TCR library was made from RNA that had been extracted from PBMCs in TRIzol. Arm-PCR of CDR3 regions with iRepertoire HTBI primers generated TCR beta libraries. In TCRdb, the multiplex PCR reads were re-called with MiXCR into one record per CDR3 protein. The table lists about 470,000 distinct CDR3 sequences, about 22% of them singletons. The source was peripheral blood mononuclear cells (PBMCs), collected when the disease was refractory, from a patient treated with antithyroid drugs. All receptors derive from a female donor with Graves disease.

This clonotype was recorded a few times. This rearrangement joins TRBV19 to TRBJ2-2; D is tentatively TRBD1 or TRBD2 (5 bases each). The CDR3 is 14 amino acids. Germline V gives CDR1 LNHDA, CDR2 SQIVND (reference sequence). V shed 2 bases and J shed 4 bases, with 8 bases lying between them. The DNA of the CDR3 is TGTGCCAGTAGTATAAGTGGGGGCACCGGGGAGCTGTTTTTT. Amino acid sequence: CASSISGGTGELFF.

This clonotype was seen at least ten times. The chain is built from TRBV28 and TRBJ1-1; D call uncertain. This CDR3 is 12 amino acids long. The V and J ends lost 10 bases and 3 bases respectively, with 12 bases between them. The V gene's germline CDR1 is MDHEN and CDR2 SYDVKM. This CDR3 is CATLLGYTEAFF. As DNA, the CDR3 is TGTGCCACCCTACTAGGGTACACTGAAGCTTTCTTT.

V gene TRBV2 combines with J gene TRBJ2-5, with D perhaps being TRBD1 or TRBD2 (5 bases each). This CDR3 has 13 residues. Germline V CDR1 and CDR2: SNHLY, FYNNEI. Trimming stripped 8 bases from V and 0 bases from J, with 10 bases between. CDR3 nucleotides: TGTGCCAGCGGGGGACGAAACCAAGAGACCCAGTACTTC. Translated: CASGGRNQETQYF.

This clonotype was counted a few times. The rearrangement uses TRBV19 and TRBJ2-5, with TRBD1 as a possible D gene (5 bases). The CDR3 is 16 residues long. V lost 3 bases to trimming and J lost 2 bases, with 16 bases between them. Germline lookup yields CDR1 LNHDA and CDR2 SQIVND (reference sequence). The CDR3 region has the DNA TGTGCCAGTAGTATTGCCGGACATACCGGGCAAGAGACCCAGTACTTC. Its translation is CASSIAGHTGQETQYF.

V gene TRBV19 combines with J gene TRBJ2-7, with 8 bases matching TRBD1. Germline trimming cut 4 bases from V and 2 bases from J; bases unmatched to any gene: 13. The CDR3 totals 17 residues. Germline V gene lookup returns CDR1 LNHDA and CDR2 SQIVND (reference sequence). The CDR3 DNA reads as TGTGCCAGTAGTACCCACTCGAGGACAGGGAAGCCCTACGAGCAGTACTTC. This gives the protein CASSTHSRTGKPYEQYF.

V usage is TRBV11-2 and J usage is TRBJ1-5; maybe TRBD1 (6 bases). This CDR3 is 16 amino acids long. Germline values: CDR1 SGHAT, CDR2 FQNNGV. The ends were cut back, 5 bases at V and 3 bases at J, with 17 bases in the middle. The CDR3 is CASSPNPGQLNQPQHF. CDR3 coding DNA: TGTGCCAGCAGCCCAAACCCCGGACAGCTCAATCAGCCCCAGCATTTT.

The sample holds a few counts of this clonotype. This rearrangement joins TRBV6-5 to TRBJ2-7; D remains ambiguous. The CDR3 has 14 amino acids. V gave up 4 bases and J gave up 1 base, with 11 bases separating them. Germline loops: CDR1 MNHEY, CDR2 SVGAGI. The CDR3: CASSSNLGSYEQYF. CDR3 sequence (DNA): TGTGCCAGCAGTTCTAATTTGGGGTCCTACGAGCAGTACTTC.

This clonotype was counted ten times or more. The chain combines TRBV6-1 with TRBJ1-5; 8 bases align to TRBD1. The CDR3 spans 14 residues. Germline V gene sequence: CDR1 MNHNS, CDR2 SASEGT. V lost 4 bases, J lost 3 bases, and 2 bases stayed unmatched. In nucleotides, the CDR3 is TGTGCCAGCAGTGGGGACAGGCTCAATCAGCCCCAGCATTTT. Residues: CASSGDRLNQPQHF.

Many counts were recorded for this clonotype. The chain joins TRBV30 to TRBJ1-4, with 9 bases matching TRBD1. The CDR3 length is 13 residues. The germline V gene has CDR1 GTSNPN and CDR2 SVGIG (reference sequence). Trimming took 4 bases from V and 4 from J; bases not matched to a gene: 1. CDR3 in DNA: TGTGCCTGGAACAGGGGGCGTAATGAAAAACTGTTTTTT. Translation gives CAWNRGRNEKLFF.

This clonotype has only a few counts. This sequence joins TRBV20-1 and TRBJ2-7, with TRBD2 matching over 10 bases. The germline V gene has CDR1 DFQATT and CDR2 SNEGSKA (reference sequence). This CDR3 is built from 13 residues. The V segment lost 3 bases and the J segment 4 bases; nucleotides outside the gene matches: 3. CDR3 sequence (DNA): TGCAGTGCTAGGACTAGCGGGCTATACGAGCAGTACTTC. Its translation is CSARTSGLYEQYF.

This clonotype has a count of ten or more. This chain links TRBV12-3 or TRBV12-4 with TRBJ1-5; no clear D gene. V was trimmed by 1 base and J by 7 bases, leaving 11 bases between them. CDR3 length equals 14 residues. The CDR3 spells CASSLEGRVQPQHF. CDR3 coding DNA: TGTGCCAGCAGTTTAGAAGGAAGGGTACAGCCCCAGCATTTT.

The chain uses TRBV10-3 and TRBJ2-7; D is perhaps TRBD1 or TRBD2 (5 bases each). Trimming stripped 0 bases from V and 6 bases from J, with 18 bases between. The CDR3 is made up of 16 amino acids. The V gene's germline CDR1 is ENHRY and CDR2 SYGVKD. In nucleotides, the CDR3 is TGTGCCATCAGTGAGTCAGGGACCTCTAGCCTTCTCGAGCAGTACTTC. It yields the protein CAISESGTSSLLEQYF.

Ten or more counts support this clonotype. The chain uses TRBV6-2 or TRBV6-3 and TRBJ1-4; D unresolved. Germline CDR1 and CDR2: MNHEY and SVGEGT. This CDR3 contains 14 residues. The V gene lost 7 bases and the J gene lost 0 bases, with 9 bases spanning the gap. The CDR3 nucleotides read TGTGCCAGCACCCAGGCTGCAACTAATGAAAAACTGTTTTTT. Amino acids: CASTQAATNEKLFF.

This clonotype showed up many times. CDR3 amino acids: CASSLVPEAGNTIYF. Here the CDR3 DNA reads TGTGCCAGCAGCTTGGTACCCGAAGCTGGAAACACCATATATTTT. The chain is built from TRBV5-5 and TRBJ1-3; D not resolved. V was trimmed by 0 bases and J by 2 bases, leaving 9 bases between them. Germline CDR1 and CDR2: SGHKS and YYEKEE (reference sequence). CDR3 size: 15 residues.

A word on this clonotype: A much larger clone differs from this one at a single base, so this may be a read error. The conserved phenylalanine or tryptophan is not found at the CDR3 terminus, so this likely reflects a read error. The rearrangement joins TRBV24-1 to TRBJ1-1, with D tentatively TRBD1 (5 bases). Germline CDR1 and CDR2: KGHDR and SFDVKD. The germline V and J ends were trimmed by 7 bases and 1 base, with 6 bases remaining between them. This CDR3 is 12 amino acids long. The CDR3 sequence is CATRGQNTEAFS. The CDR3 DNA follows: TGTGCCACCAGAGGACAGAACACTGAAGCTTTCTCT.

The chain recombines TRBV28 with TRBJ1-1; D is ambiguous. V was trimmed by 5 bases and J by 5 bases, leaving 21 bases between them. Per germline, CDR1 MDHEN and CDR2 SYDVKM. This CDR3 comprises 16 residues. The CDR3 region is CASSPSLGRSGTEAFF. Written as DNA, the CDR3 is TGTGCCAGCAGTCCGTCTTTAGGAAGGTCGGGGACTGAAGCTTTCTTT.

This clonotype was observed at least ten times. The rearrangement links TRBV24-1 to TRBJ2-5; no firm D call. The germline V gene has CDR1 KGHDR and CDR2 SFDVKD. CDR3 length equals 13 residues. V shed 3 bases and J shed 0 bases, with 4 bases lying between them. CDR3 DNA sequence: TGTGCCACCAGTGATGTGTACCAAGAGACCCAGTACTTC. This translates into CATSDVYQETQYF.

The table lists this clonotype with a few counts. The chain links TRBV11-3 to TRBJ2-5, with 10 bases identical to TRBD2. The DNA end is more similar to TRBJ2-1, so the J call may be wrong. Germline V gene sequence: CDR1 SGHNT, CDR2 YENEEA. There are 16 residues in the CDR3. CDR3: CASSLDALAGDNEQFF. CDR3 nucleotides: TGTGCCAGCAGCTTAGATGCCCTAGCGGGAGACAATGAGCAGTTCTTC.

This clonotype has just a few counts. V is TRBV5-1 and J is TRBJ1-5; no firm D call. Trimming took off 0 bases at V and 5 bases at J, with 6 bases between the two ends. The CDR3 runs 13 residues. In germline, CDR1 is SGHRS, CDR2 YFSETQ. CDR3 amino acids: CASSLAGHQPQHF. DNA for the CDR3: TGCGCCAGCAGCTTGGCCGGGCATCAGCCCCAGCATTTT.

This chain joins TRBV7-2 and TRBJ2-5; D not certain. V gave up 5 bases and J gave up 8 bases, with 9 bases separating them. Germline lookup yields CDR1 SGHTA and CDR2 FQGNSA. The CDR3 covers 11 residues. This chain's CDR3 is CASSPHETQYF. Written as DNA, the CDR3 is TGTGCCAGCAGCCCCCATGAAACCCAGTACTTC.

In its sample, this clonotype was seen many times. The chain has TRBV20-1 and TRBJ2-7; D unresolved. The ends were cut back, 3 bases at V and 2 bases at J, with 8 bases in the middle. The V gene's germline CDR1 is DFQATT and CDR2 SNEGSKA (reference sequence). The CDR3 is 12 amino acids. CDR3 sequence reads: CSARGSTYEQYF. The CDR3 DNA is TGCAGTGCTAGGGGCAGTACCTACGAGCAGTACTTC.

This clonotype was counted many times. The V and J genes are TRBV7-2 and TRBJ2-7; 11 bases are a match to TRBD1. Losses at the gene ends were 5 bases for V and 6 bases for J; bases not matched to a gene: 6. The CDR3 consists of 14 residues. Looked up from germline, CDR1 is SGHTA and CDR2 is FQGNSA. The CDR3 coding sequence is TGTGCCAGCAGCACGGGACAGGGGGAATTCGAGCAGTACTTC. This sequence encodes CASSTGQGEFEQYF.

DNA of the CDR3: TGCGCCAGCAGCTCCCCAACCTTGAGGACTGAAGCTTTCTTT. Its protein is CASSSPTLRTEAFF. The V and J genes are TRBV4-1 and TRBJ1-1, with D unclear. The germline V gene has CDR1 MGHRA and CDR2 YSYEKL. Trimming took 5 bases from V and 5 from J, leaving 15 bases between them. The CDR3 length is 14 residues.

The gene calls are TRBV7-9 and TRBJ2-7, with 12 bases that match TRBD2. V was pared by 8 bases and J by 7 bases, with 6 bases of the junction left unmatched. CDR1 and CDR2 from the germline V gene are SEHNR and FQNEAQ (reference sequence). The CDR3 runs to 13 residues. CDR3 DNA sequence: TGTGCCAGCCTCGGACTAGCGGGAACTGAGCAGTACTTC. It encodes CASLGLAGTEQYF.

Details on this clonotype: This could be a read error, since a much larger clone is one nucleotide away. The genes are TRBV5-6 and TRBJ2-7; weak D call: TRBD2 (6 bases). Germline CDR1 SGHDT, CDR2 YYEEEE. Trimming removed 4 bases at V and 7 bases at J, with 18 bases between. The CDR3 has 14 amino acids. CDR3 residues: CASSGGGTGWEQYF. The CDR3 region has the DNA TGTGCCAGCAGCGGGGGAGGCACGGGGTGGGAGCAGTACTTC.

V usage is TRBV7-2 and J usage is TRBJ1-2; no firm D call. CDR3 size: 14 residues. Germline V gives CDR1 SGHTA, CDR2 FQGNSA. V lost 3 bases, J lost 4 bases, and 12 bases lay in between. The CDR3 loop reads CASSLGRESYGYTF. The CDR3 DNA is TGTGCCAGCAGCTTGGGAAGGGAGAGCTATGGCTACACCTTC.

This clonotype was seen many times. The chain uses TRBV6-1 and TRBJ2-5; tentative D call: TRBD2 (5 bases). V gave up 6 bases and J gave up 5 bases, with 10 bases separating them. This CDR3 has 12 residues. Germline V lookup: CDR1 MNHNS, CDR2 SASEGT. The CDR3 DNA reads TGTGCCAGCAGGGACTCCGTGGAGACCCAGTACTTC. Translation: CASRDSVETQYF.

The table lists this clonotype with a few counts. The conserved phenylalanine or tryptophan normally closing the CDR3 is absent here, so this likely arose from a read error. The chain employs TRBV28 and TRBJ1-2; no definite D call. CDR1 is MDHEN and CDR2 is SYDVKM in the germline V gene. Trimming stripped 10 bases from V and 7 bases from J, with 13 bases between. The CDR3 length is 11 residues. Written as DNA, the CDR3 is TGTGCCACGCGTTTGACGTTTGGCTACACCTCC. Its translation: CATRLTFGYTS.

The chain employs TRBV3-1 and TRBJ1-1, with D possibly TRBD1 on 5 matching bases. Trimming took 4 bases from V and 5 from J, leaving 20 bases between them. CDR1 LGHDT and CDR2 YNNKEL come from the germline V gene (reference sequence). The CDR3 extends over 16 amino acids. The CDR3 region is CASSRGMGREVTEAFF. In DNA form, the CDR3 reads TGTGCCAGCAGCCGAGGAATGGGCAGGGAGGTGACTGAAGCTTTCTTT.

This clonotype was seen only a few times. This chain links TRBV7-9 with TRBJ1-1; TRBD1 agrees at 7 bases. V lost 5 bases, J lost 1 base, and 10 bases stayed unmatched. Germline-derived CDR1 and CDR2 are SEHNR and FQNEAQ (reference sequence). CDR3 length: 16 amino acids. The CDR3 DNA reads TGTGCCAGCAGCCCGACTGACAGGGATAAGAACACTGAAGCTTTCTTT. Its protein is CASSPTDRDKNTEAFF.

This clonotype was found many times. V is TRBV11-2 and J is TRBJ1-5; D gene ambiguous. Germline V gene sequence: CDR1 SGHAT, CDR2 FQNNGV. The ends were cut back, 3 bases at V and 6 bases at J, with 9 bases in the middle. The CDR3 covers 13 residues. The CDR3 region has the DNA TGTGCCAGCAGCTTTTGGGAGGGTCAGCCCCAGCATTTT. Its protein product is CASSFWEGQPQHF.

This clonotype showed up just a few times. The chain has TRBV20-1 and TRBJ1-2, with 9 bases lining up with TRBD1. The CDR3 consists of 13 residues. V lost 3 bases to trimming and J lost 8 bases; unmatched junction nucleotides: 7. Germline-derived CDR1 and CDR2 are DFQATT and SNEGSKA (reference sequence). The CDR3 protein is CSASTGGSEGYTF. DNA of the CDR3: TGCAGTGCTAGTACAGGGGGCTCAGAAGGCTACACCTTC.